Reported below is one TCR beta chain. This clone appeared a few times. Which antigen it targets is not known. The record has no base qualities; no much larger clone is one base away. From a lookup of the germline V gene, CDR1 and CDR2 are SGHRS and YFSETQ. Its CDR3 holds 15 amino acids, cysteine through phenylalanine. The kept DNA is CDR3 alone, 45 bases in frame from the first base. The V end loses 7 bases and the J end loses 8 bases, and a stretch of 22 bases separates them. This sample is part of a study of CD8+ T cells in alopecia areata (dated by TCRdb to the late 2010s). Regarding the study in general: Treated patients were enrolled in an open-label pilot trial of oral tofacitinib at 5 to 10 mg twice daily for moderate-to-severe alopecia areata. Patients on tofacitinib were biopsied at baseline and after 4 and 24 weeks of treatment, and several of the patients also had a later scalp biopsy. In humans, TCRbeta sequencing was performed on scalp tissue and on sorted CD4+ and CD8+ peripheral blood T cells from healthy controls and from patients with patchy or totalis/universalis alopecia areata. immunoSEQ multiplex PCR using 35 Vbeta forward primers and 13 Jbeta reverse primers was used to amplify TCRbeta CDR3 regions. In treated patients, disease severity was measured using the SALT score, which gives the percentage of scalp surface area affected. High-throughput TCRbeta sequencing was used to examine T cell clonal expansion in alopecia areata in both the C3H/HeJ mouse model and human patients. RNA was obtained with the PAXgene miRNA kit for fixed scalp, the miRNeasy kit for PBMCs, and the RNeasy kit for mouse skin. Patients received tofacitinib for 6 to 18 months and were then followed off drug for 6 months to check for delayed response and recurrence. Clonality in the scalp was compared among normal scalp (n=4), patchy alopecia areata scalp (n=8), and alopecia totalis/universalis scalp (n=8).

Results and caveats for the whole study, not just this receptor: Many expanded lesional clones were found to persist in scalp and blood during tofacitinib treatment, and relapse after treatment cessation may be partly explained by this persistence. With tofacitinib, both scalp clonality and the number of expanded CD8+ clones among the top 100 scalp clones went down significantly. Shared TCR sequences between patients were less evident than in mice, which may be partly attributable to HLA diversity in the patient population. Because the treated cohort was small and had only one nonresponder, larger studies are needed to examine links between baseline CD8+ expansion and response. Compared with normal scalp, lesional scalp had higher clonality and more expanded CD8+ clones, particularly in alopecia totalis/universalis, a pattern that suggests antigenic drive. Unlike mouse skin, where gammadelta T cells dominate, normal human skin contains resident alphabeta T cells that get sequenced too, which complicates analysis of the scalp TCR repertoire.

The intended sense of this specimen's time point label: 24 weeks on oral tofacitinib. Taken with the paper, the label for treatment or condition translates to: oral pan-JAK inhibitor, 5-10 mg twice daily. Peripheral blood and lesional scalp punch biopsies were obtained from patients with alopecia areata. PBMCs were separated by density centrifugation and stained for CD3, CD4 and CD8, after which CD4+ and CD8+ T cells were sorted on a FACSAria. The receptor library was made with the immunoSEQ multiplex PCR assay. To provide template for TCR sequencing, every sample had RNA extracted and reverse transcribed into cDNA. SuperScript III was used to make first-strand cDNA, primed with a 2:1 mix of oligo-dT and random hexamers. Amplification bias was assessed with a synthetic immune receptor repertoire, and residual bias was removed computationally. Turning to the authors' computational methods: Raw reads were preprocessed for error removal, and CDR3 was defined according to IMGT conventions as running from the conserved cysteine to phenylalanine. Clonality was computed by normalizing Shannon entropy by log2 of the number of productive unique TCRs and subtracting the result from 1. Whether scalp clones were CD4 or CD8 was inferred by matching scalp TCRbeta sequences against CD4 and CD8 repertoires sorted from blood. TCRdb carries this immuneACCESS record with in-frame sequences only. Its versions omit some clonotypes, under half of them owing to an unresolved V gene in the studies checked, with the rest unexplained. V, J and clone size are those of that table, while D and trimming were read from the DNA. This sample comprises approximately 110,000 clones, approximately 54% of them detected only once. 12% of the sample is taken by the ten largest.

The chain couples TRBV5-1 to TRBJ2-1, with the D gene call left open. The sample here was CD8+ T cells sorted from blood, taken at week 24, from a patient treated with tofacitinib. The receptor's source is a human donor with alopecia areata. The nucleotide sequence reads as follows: TGCGCCAGCTTCCCTCTCCTCACCCCCGGACATGAGCAGTTCTTC. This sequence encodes CASFPLLTPGHEQFF.